Presented here are 7 T cell receptor beta chains from one specimen sequenced in a study of T cell responses to AZD1222 COVID-19 vaccine (dated by TCRdb to the early 2020s). Libraries were made using the immunoSEQ multiplex PCR assay. TCRdb obtained this table from immuneACCESS and retained in-frame rearrangements with V and J assigned. These tables miss some clones; where compared with another copy, unresolved V genes account for less than half of the shortfall, and the remainder is unexplained. Within this sample are fewer than 150,000 clones, with less than 95% of them counted one time only. Around 3.6% of the sample comes from the top ten. This sample's time point label indicates: baseline before first vaccination. Here the sequenced sample was peripheral blood, taken on day 0 of AZD1222 vaccination. Every receptor here comes from an adult in good health.

The chain employs TRBV5-1 and TRBJ1-1; D uncertain. Germline CDR1 is SGHRS and CDR2 is YFSETQ. Trimming took 2 bases from V and 6 from J, leaving 8 bases between them. There are 12 residues in the CDR3. The CDR3 DNA sequence: TGCGCCAGCAGCTTAGAGGGAGCTGAAGCTTTCTTT. Residues: CASSLEGAEAFF.

V gene TRBV5-1 combines with J gene TRBJ1-4; 8 bases align to TRBD1. Germline V CDR1 and CDR2: SGHRS, YFSETQ. The CDR3 loop spans 17 amino acids. The V segment lost 4 bases and the J segment 5 bases; nucleotides outside the gene matches: 13. The chain's CDR3 is CASSAGASGGRNEKLFF. The CDR3 nucleotides read TGCGCCAGCAGCGCCGGAGCGTCAGGGGGCAGGAATGAAAAACTGTTTTTT.

CDR3 in amino acids: CASSPVGQVWEKLFF. As DNA, the CDR3 is TGTGCCAGCAGCCCCGTAGGACAGGTCTGGGAAAAACTGTTTTTT. The rearrangement links TRBV5-5 to TRBJ1-4; 7 nucleotides line up with TRBD1. V was pared by 4 bases and J by 8 bases, with 11 bases of the junction left unmatched. Germline V gene sequence: CDR1 SGHKS, CDR2 YYEKEE (reference sequence). The CDR3 spans 15 residues.

The chain links TRBV3-1 (or the pseudogene TRBV3-2) to TRBJ2-2; tentative D call: TRBD2 (6 bases). Trimming shortened V by 3 bases and J by 0 bases, and 11 bases separated the two germline ends. This CDR3 is built from 16 residues. The germline gives CDR1 LGHDT, CDR2 YNNKEL (reference sequence). For the CDR3, the DNA is TGTGCCAGCAGCCAGGCGGGGTTCGCGAACACCGGGGAGCTGTTTTTT. Translated, it gives CASSQAGFANTGELFF.

The chain links TRBV4-2 to TRBJ1-4; unclear D gene. The CDR3 runs to 15 residues. Germline V CDR1 and CDR2: LGHNA, YNFKEQ. V gave up 0 bases and J gave up 6 bases, with 11 bases separating them. For the CDR3, the DNA is TGTGCCAGCAGCCAAGATACAGCTGGGGATGAAAAACTGTTTTTT. It codes for CASSQDTAGDEKLFF.

This clone was observed a few times. The chain couples TRBV14 to TRBJ1-2; TRBD1 matches at 7 bases. Germline loops: CDR1 SGHDN, CDR2 FVKESK. V lost 3 bases, J lost 4 bases, and 2 bases stayed unmatched. The CDR3 has 13 amino acids. The DNA of the CDR3 is TGTGCCAGCAGCCACACAGGGGTCTATGGCTACACCTTC. Its translation: CASSHTGVYGYTF.

The chain uses TRBV2 and TRBJ2-1; no reliable D call. This CDR3 contains 13 residues. With 6 bases removed from V and 6 bases from J, the gap between germline ends came to 12 bases. Germline V gene data show CDR1 as SNHLY and CDR2 as FYNNEI. CDR3 DNA sequence: TGTGCCAGCAGCTACAAACCACCCAATGAGCAGTTCTTC. Its protein is CASSYKPPNEQFF.